This TCR beta chain was observed in a study of T cell responses to AZD1222 COVID-19 vaccine. Study-wide points: Every sample of the repertoires postdated the peak T cell response. Unmutated variant regions are reportedly the target of nearly half of TCRs that are spike-specific.

Using immunoSEQ multiplex PCR, the repertoire was profiled, and TCRdb retains in-frame clones only, with some absent. The sample shows about 200,000 clones, about 92% of them seen only once. As to this clone: What it binds is unknown.

The clonotype was recovered from an adult in good health. This specimen consisted of peripheral blood, obtained on day 0 of MenACWY control vaccination.

CDR3 sequence reads: CASSQDRDRRVAGVFF. In DNA form, the CDR3 reads TGTGCCAGCAGCCAAGATCGGGACAGAAGGGTCGCTGGAGTGTTTTTT. The rearrangement links TRBV4-2 to TRBJ1-4; 7 bases align to TRBD1. V shed 0 bases, J shed 15 bases, and the junction held 16 bases outside the gene matches. CDR1 LGHNA and CDR2 YNFKEQ come from the germline V gene. The CDR3 sequence is 16 residues long.